The clone carrying this TCR beta chain was seen only a few times. What it binds is not known. This record belongs to a study of OX40 agonist ivuxolimab in advanced cancers. Turning to the study itself: Ivuxolimab doses were 0.01, 0.1, 0.3, 1.5, 3 or 10 mg/kg every 2 weeks.

This CDR3 has 17 amino acids. The junction had 14 bases not matched to a gene; V was cut back by 5 bases and J by 6 bases. From germline, CDR1 is SEHNR and CDR2 FQNEAQ (reference sequence). The method was immunoSEQ multiplex PCR; TCRdb's version includes in-frame clones alone and lacks a portion of them. The sample yields 60,000 to 75,000 clones, roughly 86% seen once. Study results and limitations: There were, on average, more expanded clones in CD8+ T cells than in CD4+.

The V call is TRBV7-9, the J call TRBJ2-2; 8 bases agree with TRBD2. The TCR was taken from an adult with an advanced solid tumor such as melanoma, head and neck, liver or kidney cancer. The material was CD4+ or CD8+ T cells sorted from blood, obtained in a trial of the OX40 agonist ivuxolimab. The DNA for the CDR3 is TGTGCCAGCAGCCCTGCCCTGGGCGGGAGGCGTCCCGGGGAGCTGTTTTTT. Translating it yields CASSPALGGRRPGELFF.